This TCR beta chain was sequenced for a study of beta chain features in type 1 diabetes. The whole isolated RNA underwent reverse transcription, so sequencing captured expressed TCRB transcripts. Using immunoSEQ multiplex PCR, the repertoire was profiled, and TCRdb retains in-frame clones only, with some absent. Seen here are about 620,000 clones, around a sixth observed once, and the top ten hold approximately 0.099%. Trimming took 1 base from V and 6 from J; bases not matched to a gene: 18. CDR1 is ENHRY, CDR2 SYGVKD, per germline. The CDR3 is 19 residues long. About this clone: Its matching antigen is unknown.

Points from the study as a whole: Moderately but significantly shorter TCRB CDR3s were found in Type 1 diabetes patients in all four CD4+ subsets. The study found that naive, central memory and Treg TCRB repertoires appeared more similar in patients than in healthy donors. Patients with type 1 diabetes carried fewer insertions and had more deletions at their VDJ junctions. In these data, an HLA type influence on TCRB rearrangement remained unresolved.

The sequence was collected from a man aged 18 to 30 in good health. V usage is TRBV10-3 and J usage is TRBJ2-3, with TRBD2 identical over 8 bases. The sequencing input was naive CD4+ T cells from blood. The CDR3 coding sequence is TGTGCCATCAGTGAGTTAATGGGGAGACTAGCGTCATTTAAGGATACGCAGTATTTT. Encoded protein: CAISELMGRLASFKDTQYF.